Shown below are 2 T cell receptor beta chains from a single sample sequenced in a study of cytomegalovirus exposure and HLA in healthy donors. Amplification used 60 Vbeta primers and 13 Jbeta primers. Measured with immunoSEQ multiplex PCR; TCRdb has only the in-frame clones, and not every one. This sample's table has under 150,000 clones. Sequencing was carried out using PBMCs. The receptors derive from a woman aged 35 to 49 in good health and CMV-seronegative.

This chain joins TRBV7-8 and TRBJ1-6; TRBD1 is a possible D gene (5 bases). This CDR3 has 15 residues. Trimming took 2 bases from V and 9 from J, leaving 14 bases between them. CDR1 and CDR2 from the germline V gene are SGHVS and FQNEAQ. Written as DNA, the CDR3 is TGTGCCAGCAGCTTAAGACAGTTTACCGGTTCACCCCTCCACTTT. This gives the protein CASSLRQFTGSPLHF.

The chain combines TRBV5-1 with TRBJ2-7, with a tentative D call TRBD1 (6 bases). V shed 0 bases and J shed 5 bases, with 15 bases lying between them. Germline CDR1 reads SGHRS; CDR2 reads YFSETQ. The CDR3 loop spans 15 amino acids. CDR3 DNA sequence: TGCGCCAGCAGCTTGGAACAGGGAGTAACCGACGAGCAGTACGTC. Amino acids: CASSLEQGVTDEQYV.